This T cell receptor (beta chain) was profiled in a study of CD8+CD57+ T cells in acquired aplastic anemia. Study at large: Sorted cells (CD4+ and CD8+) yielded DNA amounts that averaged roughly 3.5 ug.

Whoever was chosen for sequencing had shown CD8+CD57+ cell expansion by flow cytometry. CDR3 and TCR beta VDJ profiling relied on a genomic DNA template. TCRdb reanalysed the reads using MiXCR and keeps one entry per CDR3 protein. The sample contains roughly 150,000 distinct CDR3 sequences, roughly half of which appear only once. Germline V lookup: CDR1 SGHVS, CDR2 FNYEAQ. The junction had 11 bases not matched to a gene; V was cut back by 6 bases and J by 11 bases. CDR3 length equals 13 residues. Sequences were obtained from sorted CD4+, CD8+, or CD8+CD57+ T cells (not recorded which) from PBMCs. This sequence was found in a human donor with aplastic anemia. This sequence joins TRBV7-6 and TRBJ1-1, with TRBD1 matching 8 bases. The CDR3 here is CASRLGGTGLAFF. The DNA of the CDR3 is TGTGCCAGCAGACTAGGAGGGACAGGCCTGGCTTTCTTT.